This T cell receptor beta chain emerged from a study of control samples from healthy donors and cancer patients. V was clipped by 1 base and J by 0 bases, with 16 bases between them. This CDR3 region has 18 residues. Germline V gene data show CDR1 as LGHNA and CDR2 as YNFKEQ. TCRdb's copy holds only in-frame clones and misses some; the assay was immunoSEQ multiplex PCR. The data show roughly 100,000 clones, around 88% seen once. This sequence joins TRBV4-2 and TRBJ1-3; D is undetermined. Sequencing was carried out using PBMCs. This clonotype originated in a man aged 55 to 70 with lung cancer. The DNA for the CDR3 is TGTGCCAGCAGCCAAGGCTTCTCAGGTGGATCCTCTGGAAACACCATATATTTT. Protein product: CASSQGFSGGSSGNTIYF.